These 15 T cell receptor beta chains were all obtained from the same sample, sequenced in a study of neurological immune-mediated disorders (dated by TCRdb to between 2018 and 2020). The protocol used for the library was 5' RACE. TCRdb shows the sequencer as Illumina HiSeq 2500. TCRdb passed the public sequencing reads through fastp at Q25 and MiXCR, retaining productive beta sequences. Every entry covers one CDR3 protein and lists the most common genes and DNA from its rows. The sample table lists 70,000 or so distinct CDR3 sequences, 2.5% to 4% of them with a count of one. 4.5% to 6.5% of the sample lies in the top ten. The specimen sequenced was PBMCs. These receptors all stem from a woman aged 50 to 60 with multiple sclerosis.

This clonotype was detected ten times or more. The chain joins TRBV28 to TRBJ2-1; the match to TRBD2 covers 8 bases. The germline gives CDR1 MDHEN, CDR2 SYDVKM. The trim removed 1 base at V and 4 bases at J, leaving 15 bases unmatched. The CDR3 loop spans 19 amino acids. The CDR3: CASSLYPAGAPGSYNEQFF. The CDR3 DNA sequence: TGTGCCAGCAGTTTATATCCAGCGGGAGCCCCGGGGTCTTACAATGAGCAGTTCTTC.

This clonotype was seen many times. CDR3 in amino acids: CASSLRQGAAFF. The CDR3 DNA follows: TGTGCCAGCAGCCTCAGACAGGGGGCAGCTTTCTTT. The V call is TRBV5-5, the J call TRBJ1-1, with TRBD1 matching 10 bases. CDR3 length equals 12 residues. V lost 4 bases and J lost 10; bases outside the gene matches: 4. Germline CDR1 and CDR2: SGHKS and YYEKEE (reference sequence).

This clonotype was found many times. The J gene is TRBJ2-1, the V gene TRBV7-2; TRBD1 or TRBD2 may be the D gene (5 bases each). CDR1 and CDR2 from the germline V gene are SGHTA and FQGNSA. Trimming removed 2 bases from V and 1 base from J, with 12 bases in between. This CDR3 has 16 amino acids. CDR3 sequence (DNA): TGTGCCAGCAGCTTACGGGGCGGAGGTTCCTACAATGAGCAGTTCTTC. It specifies CASSLRGGGSYNEQFF.

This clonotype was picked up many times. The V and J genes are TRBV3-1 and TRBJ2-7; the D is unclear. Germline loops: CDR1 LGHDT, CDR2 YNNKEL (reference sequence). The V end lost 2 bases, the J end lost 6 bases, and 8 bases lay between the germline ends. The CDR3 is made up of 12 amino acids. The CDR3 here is CASSQLNSEQYF. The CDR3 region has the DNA TGTGCCAGCAGCCAACTAAATAGCGAGCAGTACTTC.

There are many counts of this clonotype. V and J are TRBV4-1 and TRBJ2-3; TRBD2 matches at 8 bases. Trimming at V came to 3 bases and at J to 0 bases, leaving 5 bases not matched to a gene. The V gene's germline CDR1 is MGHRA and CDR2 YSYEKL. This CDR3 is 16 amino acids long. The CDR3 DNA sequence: TGCGCCAGCAGCCAGCTCGCGGGGGGAAGCACAGATACGCAGTATTTT. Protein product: CASSQLAGGSTDTQYF.

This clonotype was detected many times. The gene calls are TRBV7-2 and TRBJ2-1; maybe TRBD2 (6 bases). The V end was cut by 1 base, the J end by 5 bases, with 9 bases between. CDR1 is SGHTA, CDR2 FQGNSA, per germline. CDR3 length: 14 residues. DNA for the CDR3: TGTGCCAGCAGCTTAGGACGACTAGACAATGAGCAGTTCTTC. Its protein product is CASSLGRLDNEQFF.

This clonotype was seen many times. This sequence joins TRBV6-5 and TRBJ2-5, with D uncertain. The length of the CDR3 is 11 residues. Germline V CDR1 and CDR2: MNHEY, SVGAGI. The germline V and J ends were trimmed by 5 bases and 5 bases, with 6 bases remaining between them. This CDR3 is CASSSRETQYF. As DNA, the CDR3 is TGTGCCAGCAGTAGTCGGGAGACCCAGTACTTC.

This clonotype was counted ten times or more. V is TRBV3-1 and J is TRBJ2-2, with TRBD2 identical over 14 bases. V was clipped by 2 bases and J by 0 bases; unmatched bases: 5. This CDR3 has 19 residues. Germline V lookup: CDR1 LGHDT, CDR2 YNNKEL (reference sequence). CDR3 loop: CASSQLGTSGGANTGELFF. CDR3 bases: TGTGCCAGCAGCCAACTCGGGACTAGCGGGGGCGCGAACACCGGGGAGCTGTTTTTT.

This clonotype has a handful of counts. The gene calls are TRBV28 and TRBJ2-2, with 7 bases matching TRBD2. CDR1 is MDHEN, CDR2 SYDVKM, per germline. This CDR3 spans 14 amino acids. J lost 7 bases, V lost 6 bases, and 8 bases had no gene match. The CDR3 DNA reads TGTGCCAGCAGCCCGGGACTAACGAGCGGGGAGCTGTTTTTT. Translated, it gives CASSPGLTSGELFF.

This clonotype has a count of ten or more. CDR3 sequence: CSATAYNSYEQYV. CDR3 DNA sequence: TGCAGTGCCACGGCGTACAACTCCTACGAGCAGTACGTC. The rearrangement links TRBV20-1 to TRBJ2-7; D ambiguous. Per germline, CDR1 DFQATT and CDR2 SNEGSKA (reference sequence). V gave up 6 bases and J gave up 0 bases, with 12 bases separating them. This CDR3 has 13 residues.

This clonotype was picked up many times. The CDR3 nucleotides read TGCAGTCCAGCGGGGGTCGGGGAGACCCAGTACTTC. The encoded protein is CSPAGVGETQYF. This rearrangement joins TRBV20-1 to TRBJ2-5, with 8 bases lining up with TRBD2. In germline, CDR1 is DFQATT, CDR2 SNEGSKA (reference sequence). Trimming cost V 8 bases and J 5 bases; bases outside gene matches: 7. CDR3 length: 12 residues.

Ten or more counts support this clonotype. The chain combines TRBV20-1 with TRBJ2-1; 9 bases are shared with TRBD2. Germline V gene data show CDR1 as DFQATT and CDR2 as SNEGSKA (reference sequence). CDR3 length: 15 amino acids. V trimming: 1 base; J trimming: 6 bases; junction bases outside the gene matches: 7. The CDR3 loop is CSARAGTSPGNEQFF. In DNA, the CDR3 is TGCAGTGCTAGAGCCGGGACTAGCCCGGGCAATGAGCAGTTCTTC.

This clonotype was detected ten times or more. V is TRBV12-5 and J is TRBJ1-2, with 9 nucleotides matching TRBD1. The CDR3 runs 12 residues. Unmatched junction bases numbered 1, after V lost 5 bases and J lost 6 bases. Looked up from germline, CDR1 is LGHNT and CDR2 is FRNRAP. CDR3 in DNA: TGTGCTAGTGGTACAGGGGGCGATGGCTACACCTTC. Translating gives CASGTGGDGYTF.

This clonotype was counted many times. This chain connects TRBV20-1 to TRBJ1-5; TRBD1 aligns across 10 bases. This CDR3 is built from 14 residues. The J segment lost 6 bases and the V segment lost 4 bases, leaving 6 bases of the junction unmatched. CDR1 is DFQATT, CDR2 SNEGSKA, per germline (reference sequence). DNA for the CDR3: TGCAGTGCTATCCGACAGGGGGCTGGTCAGCCCCAGCATTTT. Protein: CSAIRQGAGQPQHF.

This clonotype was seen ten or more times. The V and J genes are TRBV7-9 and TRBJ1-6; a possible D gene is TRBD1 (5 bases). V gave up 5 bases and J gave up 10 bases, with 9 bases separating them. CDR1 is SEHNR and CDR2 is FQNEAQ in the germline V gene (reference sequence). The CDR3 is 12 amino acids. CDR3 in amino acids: CASSGGASPLHF. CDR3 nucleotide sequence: TGTGCCAGCAGCGGGGGAGCCTCACCCCTCCACTTT.